A selection of T cell receptor beta chains follows, all from one sample in a study of blood T cell repertoires in COVID-19. The protocol was immunoSEQ multiplex PCR, while the TCRdb copy is restricted to in-frame clones and leaves out a portion. The table includes 200,000 or so clones, 80% to 90% detected once. The sequenced material came from peripheral blood. The receptors were gathered from a woman between 65 and 79 years old with acute or convalescent COVID-19. The CDR3 runs from the conserved cysteine through the conserved F or W. D genes are given only for firm matches.

CDR3: CASSPGTGLNTEAFF
length: 15
D: TRBD1
J: TRBJ1-1
V: TRBV18

CDR3: CASRLWGGDEQYF
length: 13
D: TRBD2
J: TRBJ2-7
V: TRBV27

CDR3: CATRQGQGSPLHF
length: 13
D: TRBD1
J: TRBJ1-6
V: TRBV2

CDR3: CAISGDREDEKLFF
length: 14
D: TRBD1
J: TRBJ1-4
V: TRBV10-3

CDR3: CASSGGGGYSNQPQHF
length: 16
D: .
J: TRBJ1-5
V: TRBV28

CDR3: CAISDNGQGWALDEQYF
length: 17
D: TRBD1
J: TRBJ2-7
V: TRBV10-3

CDR3: CASRPPGNEQYF
length: 12
D: .
J: TRBJ2-7
V: TRBV10-2

CDR3: CASSDPTGGPSGYTF
length: 15
D: TRBD1
J: TRBJ1-2
V: TRBV25-1

CDR3: CASRGLAGRNEQFF
length: 14
D: TRBD2
J: TRBJ2-1
V: TRBV19

CDR3: CASSWGGSRSGNTIYF
length: 16
D: .
J: TRBJ1-3
V: TRBV7-9

CDR3: CASSSQGSDNSPLHF
length: 15
D: .
J: TRBJ1-6
V: TRBV11-2

CDR3: CASSLSWGEGSPLHF
length: 15
D: .
J: TRBJ1-6
V: TRBV19

CDR3: CATSRVQGGTGAYEQYF
length: 17
D: TRBD1
J: TRBJ2-7
V: TRBV15

CDR3: CASSLEGAVSGNTIYF
length: 16
D: .
J: TRBJ1-3
V: TRBV11-2

CDR3: CASSTPGPFYEQYF
length: 14
D: .
J: TRBJ2-7
V: TRBV9

CDR3: CASSFSQRFFQYF
length: 13
D: .
J: TRBJ2-7
V: TRBV12-3/TRBV12-4

CDR3: CASSPRGTITGNTIYF
length: 16
D: .
J: TRBJ1-3
V: TRBV11-2

CDR3: CASSTPGNTIYF
length: 12
D: .
J: TRBJ1-3
V: TRBV6-5

CDR3: CASSPLRNYGYTF
length: 13
D: .
J: TRBJ1-2
V: TRBV18

CDR3: CASTKGQGAANYGYTF
length: 16
D: TRBD1
J: TRBJ1-2
V: TRBV6-6

CDR3: CASSLSRARTNEQFF
length: 15
D: .
J: TRBJ2-1
V: TRBV27

CDR3: CASSIRDRGRQYF
length: 13
D: TRBD1
J: TRBJ2-7
V: TRBV11-3

CDR3: CASSPEGLNYGYTF
length: 14
D: .
J: TRBJ1-2
V: TRBV5-1

CDR3: CASGIGSEAFF
length: 11
D: .
J: TRBJ1-1
V: TRBV11-3

CDR3: CATSRSSSGRLGTGELFF
length: 18
D: TRBD2
J: TRBJ2-2
V: TRBV15

CDR3: CASSLGEDYEQYF
length: 13
D: .
J: TRBJ2-7
V: TRBV5-7

CDR3: CASSLANSPLHF
length: 12
D: .
J: TRBJ1-6
V: TRBV7-9

CDR3: CASSISRGAQNYGYTF
length: 16
D: .
J: TRBJ1-2
V: TRBV19

CDR3: CASSPNRDNSPLHF
length: 14
D: .
J: TRBJ1-6
V: TRBV18

CDR3: CASFGGMGDTQYF
length: 13
D: .
J: TRBJ2-3
V: TRBV19

CDR3: CASSLRGAYGYTF
length: 13
D: .
J: TRBJ1-2
V: TRBV6-2/TRBV6-3

CDR3: CASSQVGRGEQYF
length: 13
D: .
J: TRBJ2-7
V: TRBV3-1/TRBV3-2

CDR3: CSGKRDRETDTQYF
length: 14
D: TRBD1
J: TRBJ2-3
V: TRBV29-1

CDR3: CASSENTGVISPLHF
length: 15
D: TRBD1
J: TRBJ1-6
V: TRBV2

CDR3: CASSPASRTDTQYF
length: 14
D: .
J: TRBJ2-3
V: TRBV7-2

CDR3: CASSPGRAAGNTIYF
length: 15
D: .
J: TRBJ1-3
V: TRBV18

CDR3: CASSSASGPLRGYTF
length: 15
D: .
J: TRBJ1-2
V: TRBV5-6

CDR3: CASSSGTGMNTEAFF
length: 15
D: TRBD1
J: TRBJ1-1
V: TRBV28

CDR3: CASMRDTEAFF
length: 11
D: .
J: TRBJ1-1
V: TRBV5-1

CDR3: CASSLNAGSYEQYF
length: 14
D: .
J: TRBJ2-7
V: TRBV7-8

CDR3: CASSSGGGRGRQPQHF
length: 16
D: .
J: TRBJ1-5
V: TRBV27

CDR3: CASSIRDRLDNQPQHF
length: 16
D: TRBD1
J: TRBJ1-5
V: TRBV19

CDR3: CASSQVGLAKNIQYF
length: 15
D: .
J: TRBJ2-4
V: TRBV6-2/TRBV6-3

CDR3: CASNPGSGNTIYF
length: 13
D: .
J: TRBJ1-3
V: TRBV28

CDR3: CASSLGGRVVTDTEAFF
length: 17
D: .
J: TRBJ1-1
V: TRBV5-1

CDR3: CASSSTGVYGYTF
length: 13
D: TRBD1
J: TRBJ1-2
V: TRBV12-3/TRBV12-4

CDR3: CASSGATGASGNQPQHF
length: 17
D: TRBD1
J: TRBJ1-5
V: TRBV6-1

CDR3: CASSYSPRGMGNTIYF
length: 16
D: TRBD1
J: TRBJ1-3
V: TRBV6-5

CDR3: CASRIQGANTEAFF
length: 14
D: TRBD1
J: TRBJ1-1
V: TRBV27

CDR3: CASSPQATNNSPLHF
length: 15
D: .
J: TRBJ1-6
V: TRBV5-6

CDR3: CASSRDLYEQYF
length: 12
D: .
J: TRBJ2-7
V: TRBV28